Below are 10 T cell receptor beta chains sequenced from a single sample in a study of blood T cells in healthy people across ages. Then a second PCR, running about 6 to 12 cycles, was carried out with a sample-barcoded 5' primer and a J-beta primer mix. TCRdb reprocessed the 5' RACE reads via MiXCR and lists one record per CDR3 protein. Altogether 790,000 or so distinct CDR3 sequences are present, 56% being singletons, with the ten largest covering roughly 24%. The sample was blood. These TCRs come from a man between 40 and 49 years old in good health.

This clonotype has only a few counts. The chain links TRBV7-9 to TRBJ1-2; TRBD1 is a possible D gene (5 bases). V shed 1 base and J shed 6 bases, with 15 bases lying between them. This CDR3 comprises 15 residues. CDR1 is SEHNR, CDR2 FQNEAQ, per germline (reference sequence). The CDR3 nucleotides read TGTGCCAGCAGCTTAGACGGCGGGGGTTTCAATGGCTACACCTTC. Translated: CASSLDGGGFNGYTF.

The gene calls are TRBV29-1 and TRBJ1-2; D remains unclear. Trimming stripped 4 bases from V and 0 bases from J, with 9 bases between. The length of the CDR3 is 13 residues. Germline-derived CDR1 and CDR2 are SQVTM and ANQGSEA. Written as DNA, the CDR3 is TGCAGCGTTGGTTCAGGCCCTAACTATGGCTACACCTTC. Protein: CSVGSGPNYGYTF.

The sample holds a few counts of this clonotype. V and J are TRBV5-1 and TRBJ2-5; D is possibly TRBD1 (5 bases). The germline V and J ends were trimmed by 1 base and 4 bases, with 14 bases remaining between them. The CDR3 consists of 15 residues. Germline V gene sequence: CDR1 SGHRS, CDR2 YFSETQ. CDR3 residues: CASSLPQGIGETQYF. The CDR3 nucleotides are TGCGCCAGCAGCTTGCCCCAGGGAATCGGAGAGACCCAGTACTTC.

The gene calls are TRBV6-2 or TRBV6-3 and TRBJ2-7, with D possibly matching TRBD1 (5 bases). The V gene's germline CDR1 is MNHEY and CDR2 SVGEGT. The CDR3 has 13 residues. Trimming shortened V by 2 bases and J by 6 bases, and 11 bases separated the two germline ends. CDR3 loop: CASSYRFQGEQYF. As DNA, the CDR3 is TGTGCCAGCAGTTACCGATTCCAGGGCGAGCAGTACTTC.

This clonotype was observed a few times. The V gene is TRBV11-1, the J gene TRBJ2-3; 7 positions match TRBD2. Germline loops: CDR1 SGHAT, CDR2 FQDESV (reference sequence). V shed 5 bases, J shed 3 bases, and the junction held 8 bases outside the gene matches. The length of the CDR3 is 15 residues. CDR3 residues: CASSPYAGETDTQYF. DNA for the CDR3: TGTGCCAGCAGCCCTTATGCGGGAGAAACAGATACGCAGTATTTT.

The chain recombines TRBV27 with TRBJ1-1; 8 nucleotides line up with TRBD1. The CDR3 is 18 amino acids. The trim removed 0 bases at V and 1 base at J, leaving 10 bases unmatched. CDR1 is MNHEY and CDR2 is SMNVEV in the germline V gene (reference sequence). The chain's CDR3 is CASSLSHPWTGSNTEAFF. The DNA for the CDR3 is TGTGCCAGCAGTTTATCCCATCCCTGGACAGGGTCGAACACTGAAGCTTTCTTT.

The chain uses TRBV20-1 and TRBJ2-2, with 8 bases that match TRBD2. The V segment lost 4 bases and the J segment 7 bases; nucleotides outside the gene matches: 5. Germline V lookup: CDR1 DFQATT, CDR2 SNEGSKA (reference sequence). This CDR3 has 13 amino acids. The CDR3 DNA reads TGCAGTGCTAAACGGGAGGGTATCGGGGAGCTGTTTTTT. Amino acid sequence: CSAKREGIGELFF.

The rearrangement joins TRBV6-1 to TRBJ2-3; D possibly corresponds to TRBD2 (5 bases). V was trimmed by 2 bases and J by 7 bases, leaving 10 bases between them. The CDR3 spans 13 residues. Germline assignment: CDR1 MNHNS and CDR2 SASEGT. In DNA form, the CDR3 reads TGTGCCAGCAGTGAACCGGGATTACATACGCAGTATTTT. Translating it yields CASSEPGLHTQYF.

The V and J genes are TRBV29-1 and TRBJ2-1; 8 nucleotides line up with TRBD2. The end of the DNA fits TRBJ2-7 better, so the J call may be wrong. Looked up from germline, CDR1 is SQVTM and CDR2 is ANQGSEA. The CDR3 is 18 residues long. The CDR3 bases are TGCAGCGTTGACGGCGCTCGAACAAGCGGGAGATCCTACAATGAGCAGTACTTC. Protein: CSVDGARTSGRSYNEQYF.

The CDR3 DNA reads TGTGCCAGCAGCCAAGGCACTGAAGCTTTCTTT. Translated: CASSQGTEAFF. V gene TRBV3-1 combines with J gene TRBJ1-1; no firm D call. V lost 1 base, J lost 4 bases, and 1 base lay in between. CDR3 length: 11 amino acids. Germline assignment: CDR1 LGHDT and CDR2 YNNKEL (reference sequence).